Listed below are T cell receptor beta chains from one sample, sequenced in a study of cytomegalovirus exposure and HLA in healthy donors. Profiling relied on immunoSEQ multiplex PCR, and the TCRdb table lists in-frame clones only, not all of them. Of 170,000 or so clones listed, about 80% are singletons. The sequencing input was PBMCs. These receptors came from a young woman in good health and CMV-seropositive. CDR3s include the opening cysteine and the closing phenylalanine or tryptophan. A D gene is named only where the DNA matches it firmly. Size is omitted from some rows. Given values are once, few, many or a class for expanded clones.

clone size	V gene	J gene	D gene	CDR3 DNA	CDR3 protein
NA	TRBV5-1	TRBJ2-1	NA	TGCGCCAGCAGCTCGGCCGGGACAACCTACAATGAGCAGTTCTTC	CASSSAGTTYNEQFF
NA	TRBV7-6	TRBJ2-7	NA	TGTGCCAGCAGCCCTACCCCGGTCGGGTACGAGCAGTACTTC	CASSPTPVGYEQYF
once	TRBV25-1	TRBJ1-1	TRBD1	TGTGCCAGCAGGACAGGGATGAACACTGAAGCTTTCTTT	CASRTGMNTEAFF
NA	TRBV2	TRBJ2-1	TRBD2	TGTGCCAGCAGTCCCGGACTAGCGGGGTATGACAATGAGCAGTTCTTC	CASSPGLAGYDNEQFF
NA	TRBV21-1	TRBJ1-6	NA	TGTGCCAGCCCCTCACCCCCAGTCTCCTATAATTCACCCCTCCACTTT	CASPSPPVSYNSPLHF
NA	TRBV4-2	TRBJ2-4	TRBD2	TGTGCCAGCAGCCAATTACTAGCGGGGTTAGCCAAAAACATTCAGTACTTC	CASSQLLAGLAKNIQYF
NA	TRBV7-2	TRBJ2-7	TRBD1	TGTGCCAGCAGCTCGGGGGCAGGGGGCAGCTACGAGCAGTACTTC	CASSSGAGGSYEQYF
NA	TRBV6-5	TRBJ1-2	NA	TGTGCCAGCAGTTACGGGGGGATCTATGGCTACACCTTC	CASSYGGIYGYTF
NA	TRBV10-3	TRBJ1-1	TRBD1	TGTGCCATCAAAGACAGGGGCGAGGGTCACACTGAAGCTTTCTTT	CAIKDRGEGHTEAFF
NA	TRBV5-1	TRBJ2-7	TRBD1	TGCGCCAGCAACCCGGGACAGGGAGTAATTACCTACGAGCAGTACTTC	CASNPGQGVITYEQYF
NA	TRBV5-1	TRBJ2-1	TRBD1	TGCGCCAGCAGCCCCGGACAGGGGGCTCCCAATGAGCAGTTCTTC	CASSPGQGAPNEQFF
NA	TRBV7-6	TRBJ2-7	TRBD2	TGTGCCAGCAGCTCCTCTCGGAGACTAGCGGGGGGGCCAGGCGAGCAGTACTTC	CASSSSRRLAGGPGEQYF
NA	TRBV11-2	TRBJ1-1	NA	TGTGCCAGCAGCTTCAGCCTTAAAACAGGGATGGTGACTGAAGCTTTCTTT	CASSFSLKTGMVTEAFF
NA	TRBV7-2	TRBJ2-5	NA	TGTGCCAGCAGATATAGCCTCCGATCGGGGGTTTGGAGGGAGACCCAGTACTTC	CASRYSLRSGVWRETQYF
NA	TRBV18	TRBJ2-7	NA	TGTGCCAGCTCAACCGGGACAAGTACCTACGAGCAGTACTTC	CASSTGTSTYEQYF
NA	TRBV6-1	TRBJ1-4	NA	TGTGCCAGCAGTGAAGGAGGCCAACGGGAGCATGGCAGAAAACTGTTTTTT	CASSEGGQREHGRKLFF
NA	TRBV6-5	TRBJ1-1	NA	TGTGCCAGCAGCTCGAGTGCCACTGAAGCTTTCTTT	CASSSSATEAFF
NA	TRBV18	TRBJ1-1	NA	TGTGCCAGCTCACCACCGGACAGGAACACTGAAGCTTTCTTT	CASSPPDRNTEAFF
NA	TRBV2	TRBJ1-1	NA	TGTGCCAGCGACCACGGGGGTGGGGCTGAAGCTTTCTTT	CASDHGGGAEAFF
NA	TRBV6-5	TRBJ1-3	TRBD1	TGTGCCAGCAGTGTCAACAGGGGAAGTGGAAACACCATATATTTT	CASSVNRGSGNTIYF
NA	TRBV7-8	TRBJ1-1	NA	TGTGCCAGCAGCTTCGCCGGGGTCAGGGGCACTGAAGCTTTCTTT	CASSFAGVRGTEAFF
NA	TRBV5-1	TRBJ2-5	NA	TGCGCCAGCAGCCGAGGGACAACAGAACAAGAGACCCAGTACTTC	CASSRGTTEQETQYF
NA	TRBV4-1	TRBJ1-1	NA	TGCGCCAGCAGCCCGCAGCAGGCTAAGAACACTGAAGCTTTCTTT	CASSPQQAKNTEAFF
NA	TRBV6-6	TRBJ2-1	TRBD2	TGTGCCAGCAAAGGACTAGCGGGGAGCTCCTACAATGAGCAGTTCTTC	CASKGLAGSSYNEQFF
few	TRBV7-8	TRBJ1-5	NA	TGTGCCAGCAGCACAGATAGCAATCAGCCCCAGCATTTT	CASSTDSNQPQHF
few	TRBV7-6	TRBJ2-3	TRBD2	TGTGCCAGCAGCTCAAAAAGGACTAGCGGGGTAGATACGCAGTATTTT	CASSSKRTSGVDTQYF
NA	TRBV27	TRBJ1-6	NA	TGTGCCAGCAGTCCCGACATGGCGGGTTCACCCCTCCACTTT	CASSPDMAGSPLHF
NA	TRBV9	TRBJ2-5	NA	TGTGCCAGCAGCGTGGGAGGAGCGTCCCAAGAGACCCAGTACTTC	CASSVGGASQETQYF
NA	TRBV5-6	TRBJ2-3	NA	TGTGCCAGCTTAAACAGAAGCACAGATACGCAGTATTTT	CASLNRSTDTQYF
NA	TRBV5-1	TRBJ1-1	TRBD1	TGCGCCAGCAGCTCTACAGGGGCCCCTGAAGCTTTCTTT	CASSSTGAPEAFF
NA	TRBV9	TRBJ2-1	NA	TGTGCCAGCAGCGTAGCCGTTAGCGGCGATGAGCAGTTCTTC	CASSVAVSGDEQFF
NA	TRBV5-1	TRBJ2-3	TRBD2	TGCGCCAGCAGCAGCTTAGCGGGGGAGAAAGATACGCAGTATTTT	CASSSLAGEKDTQYF
NA	TRBV5-1	TRBJ1-1	NA	TGCGCCAGCAGCTCTTTTGGGCAGGAGAACACTGAAGCTTTCTTT	CASSSFGQENTEAFF
once	TRBV25-1	TRBJ2-7	TRBD1	TGTGCCAGCAGTGTAATCCGGCGGACAGGGTTATTTGAGCAGTACTTC	CASSVIRRTGLFEQYF
few	TRBV5-4	TRBJ2-2	TRBD2	TGTGCCAGCAGCCAGAGTGCGGGGGGGAACACCGGGGAGCTGTTTTTT	CASSQSAGGNTGELFF
NA	TRBV6-4	TRBJ1-3	NA	TGTGTTTACAGGGCGCACTCTGGAAACACCATATATTTT	CVYRAHSGNTIYF
NA	TRBV6-5	TRBJ1-2	TRBD1	TGTGCCAGCAGGCAGGGGGACCTCGGCTACACCTTC	CASRQGDLGYTF
NA	TRBV14	TRBJ1-6	NA	TGTGCCAGCAGCCAAGGCAGGCCTGCGTTAAGGTCACCCCTCCACTTT	CASSQGRPALRSPLHF
NA	TRBV7-9	TRBJ1-2	NA	TGTGCCAGCAGCTTGATTCAACTCTATGGCTACACCTTC	CASSLIQLYGYTF
NA	TRBV15	TRBJ2-1	TRBD2	TGTGCCACCAGCAGAGATCTGGTGTCTAGCGGGTACAATGAGCAGTTCTTC	CATSRDLVSSGYNEQFF
NA	TRBV6-6	TRBJ1-2	TRBD1	TGTGCCAGCAGGCCTGACAGGGGGCTTTACTATGGCTACACCTTC	CASRPDRGLYYGYTF